These T cell receptor beta chains were read from a single sample in a study of resident and recirculating memory T cells in vitiligo. TCRdb's copy holds only in-frame clones and misses some; the assay was immunoSEQ multiplex PCR. Of around 43,000 clones listed, 80% to 95% are singletons. The sequenced sample was blood. All receptors come from a male donor with vitiligo. Both conserved end residues are part of each CDR3. Each record gives: J gene, clone size, D gene, V gene, CDR3 protein, CDR3 DNA. A D gene is named only where the DNA matches it firmly. The size of a clone is reported for some rows only, either as once, few or many, or as a class for expanded clones.

>TRBJ2-3|NA|TRBD2|TRBV4-3
CASSHSLSLAGVADTQYF
TGCGCCAGCAGCCATTCTTTGTCTCTAGCGGGGGTGGCCGATACGCAGTATTTT
>TRBJ2-3|NA|TRBD2|TRBV4-3
CASSQGYGSAGGFTDTQYF
TGCGCCAGCAGCCAAGGATACGGTTCAGCGGGGGGATTCACAGATACGCAGTATTTT
>TRBJ2-5|few|NA|TRBV20-1
CSARARETQYF
TGCAGTGCTAGAGCTCGGGAGACCCAGTACTTC
>TRBJ2-4|NA|NA|TRBV6-6
CASRPGQAKNIQYF
TGTGCCAGCAGACCCGGACAGGCCAAAAACATTCAGTACTTC
>TRBJ2-4|NA|TRBD2|TRBV30
CAWSVLSGGGIQYF
TGTGCCTGGAGTGTACTCAGCGGGGGGGGCATTCAGTACTTC
>TRBJ1-4|NA|TRBD1|TRBV7-6
CASSVRAGRQGGYEKLFF
TGTGCCAGCAGCGTACGTGCTGGGAGACAGGGAGGTTATGAAAAACTGTTTTTT
>TRBJ1-1|NA|NA|TRBV29-1
CSVAVSTVNTEAFF
TGCAGCGTTGCAGTTTCGACAGTAAACACTGAAGCTTTCTTT
>TRBJ1-1|NA|NA|TRBV6-5
CASSFPGSLNTEAFF
TGTGCCAGCAGTTTCCCGGGAAGCTTGAACACTGAAGCTTTCTTT
>TRBJ2-7|NA|TRBD2|TRBV7-2
CASSWTSGGARNEQYF
TGTGCCAGCAGCTGGACTAGCGGGGGGGCAAGGAACGAGCAGTACTTC
>TRBJ1-4|NA|NA|TRBV7-9
CASSLQGLNEKLFF
TGTGCCAGCAGCTTACAGGGTCTTAATGAAAAACTGTTTTTT
>TRBJ2-3|NA|TRBD2|TRBV12-5
CASGPSGGAADTQYF
TGTGCTAGTGGCCCGAGCGGGGGGGCGGCAGATACGCAGTATTTT
>TRBJ1-5|once|NA|TRBV19
CASSRTTQNQPQHF
TGTGCCAGTAGTCGGACAACACAGAATCAGCCCCAGCATTTT
>TRBJ2-7|NA|NA|TRBV6-1
CASSARISSYEQYF
TGTGCCAGCAGTGCTCGTATTAGCTCCTACGAGCAGTACTTC
>TRBJ1-4|NA|NA|TRBV18
CASSLTLSANEKLFF
TGTGCCAGCTCACTAACGCTATCCGCGAACGAAAAACTGTTTTTT
>TRBJ2-5|NA|TRBD1|TRBV9
CASSVVGTGGQETQYF
TGTGCCAGCAGCGTAGTGGGGACAGGGGGCCAAGAGACCCAGTACTTC
>TRBJ2-2|NA|TRBD1|TRBV5-1
CASSLGGGSGELFF
TGCGCCAGCAGCTTGGGAGGGGGCTCCGGGGAGCTGTTTTTT
>TRBJ1-6|NA|NA|TRBV6-5
CASSYSTQGSPLHF
TGTGCCAGCAGTTACTCTACTCAGGGGTCACCCCTCCACTTT
>TRBJ2-3|once|NA|TRBV19
CASSSRLETDTQYF
TGTGCCAGTAGTTCTCGACTAGAAACAGATACGCAGTATTTT
>TRBJ1-2|NA|NA|TRBV29-1
CSVGTGTLGTF
NA
>TRBJ2-3|NA|TRBD1|TRBV5-1
CASSLEDRDRHGNTQYF
TGCGCCAGCAGCTTGGAGGACAGGGATAGGCACGGAAATACGCAGTATTTT
>TRBJ2-1|NA|TRBD1|TRBV2
CASSFRTGVDEQFF
TGTGCCAGCAGTTTTCGGACAGGGGTCGATGAGCAGTTCTTC
>TRBJ2-5|NA|NA|TRBV6-5
CASSYVGTQYF
TGTGCCAGCAGTTATGTCGGGACCCAGTACTTC
>TRBJ2-3|NA|TRBD1|TRBV4-3
CASSQALRDRITDTQYF
TGCGCCAGCAGCCAAGCACTCCGGGACAGGATCACAGATACGCAGTATTTT
>TRBJ2-1|NA|TRBD2|TRBV6-5
CASRRPGGGNEQFF
TGTGCCAGCAGAAGGCCAGGCGGGGGAAATGAGCAGTTCTTC
>TRBJ1-2|NA|NA|TRBV5-5
CASSLDAPTNYGYTF
TGTGCCAGCAGCTTGGACGCCCCTACTAACTATGGCTACACCTTC
>TRBJ2-2|NA|NA|TRBV7-9
CASSPGFAGELFF
TGTGCCAGCAGCCCGGGGTTCGCCGGGGAGCTGTTTTTT
>TRBJ1-1|NA|NA|TRBV29-1
CSVVVTEAFF
TGCAGCGTTGTCGTCACTGAAGCTTTCTTT
>TRBJ1-1|NA|TRBD1|TRBV5-1
CASRSSGGSMNTEAFF
TGCGCCAGCAGATCGTCAGGGGGATCTATGAACACTGAAGCTTTCTTT
>TRBJ1-1|NA|NA|TRBV29-1
CSAHRGVNTEAFF
TGCAGCGCGCACCGAGGAGTGAACACTGAAGCTTTCTTT
>TRBJ1-1|NA|TRBD1|TRBV27
CASSLSKGATIDEAFF
TGTGCCAGCAGTTTATCGAAGGGGGCGACGATCGATGAAGCTTTCTTT
>TRBJ1-1|NA|NA|TRBV7-2
CASSSPGRGGPEAFF
TGTGCCAGCAGCTCGCCGGGACGCGGGGGACCTGAAGCTTTCTTT
>TRBJ2-2|NA|NA|TRBV10-3
CAISDPQKNTGELFF
TGTGCCATCAGTGATCCACAGAAAAACACCGGGGAGCTGTTTTTT
>TRBJ1-1|NA|NA|TRBV19
CASSLYGVGHTEAFF
TGTGCCAGTAGCCTCTACGGGGTGGGTCACACTGAAGCTTTCTTT
>TRBJ2-3|once|NA|TRBV5-6
CASSLWHTDTQYF
TGTGCCAGCAGCTTGTGGCACACAGATACGCAGTATTTT
>TRBJ1-5|NA|NA|TRBV19
CATRRGSQPQHF
TGTGCCACTAGAAGGGGGAGCCAGCCCCAGCATTTT
>TRBJ1-5|NA|NA|TRBV19
CASSPSGDRNQPQHF
TGTGCCAGTAGTCCCTCGGGAGACCGCAATCAGCCCCAGCATTTT
>TRBJ2-5|NA|TRBD2|TRBV13
CASSSWTRRRETQYF
TGTGCCAGCAGCTCTTGGACTAGGAGGAGGGAGACCCAGTACTTC
>TRBJ2-1|NA|TRBD2|TRBV9
CASSVDGGADEQFF
TGTGCCAGCAGCGTAGACGGGGGGGCCGATGAGCAGTTCTTC
>TRBJ1-1|NA|NA|TRBV18
CASSSGWIVGHGTEAFF
TGTGCCAGCTCATCGGGGTGGATTGTCGGGCATGGCACTGAAGCTTTCTTT
>TRBJ1-1|NA|NA|TRBV21-1
CASSGTWSGDTEAFF
TGTGCCAGCAGCGGGACGTGGTCGGGGGACACTGAAGCTTTCTTT
>TRBJ2-5|NA|TRBD2|TRBV6-1
CASSVLTVTSGGAKTQYF
TGTGCCAGCAGTGTACTTACCGTAACTAGCGGGGGGGCGAAGACCCAGTACTTC
>TRBJ1-1|NA|TRBD1|TRBV5-1
CASSRVGGTGGNTEAFF
TGCGCCAGCAGCCGAGTTGGGGGGACAGGGGGGAACACTGAAGCTTTCTTT
>TRBJ2-7|NA|NA|TRBV7-2
CASSLRQGLYEQYF
TGTGCCAGCAGCCTACGACAGGGACTCTACGAGCAGTACTTC
>TRBJ2-1|NA|NA|TRBV19
CASSISLSSYNEQFF
TGTGCCAGTAGTATCTCCCTGAGCTCCTACAATGAGCAGTTCTTC
>TRBJ1-2|NA|TRBD1|TRBV7-9
CASSRTGVIDYGYTF
TGTGCCAGCAGTCGTACAGGGGTTATCGACTATGGCTACACCTTC
>TRBJ2-7|NA|TRBD2|TRBV6-6
CASRPSGGTYEQYF
TGTGCCAGCAGACCTAGCGGGGGGACCTACGAGCAGTACTTC
>TRBJ2-7|NA|NA|TRBV15
CATSRGGTSYEQYF
TGTGCCACCAGCAGAGGCGGCACTAGCTACGAGCAGTACTTC
>TRBJ2-1|NA|NA|TRBV6-5
CASSGPRQGYNEQFF
TGTGCCAGCAGTGGCCCGCGTCAGGGGTACAATGAGCAGTTCTTC
>TRBJ2-1|NA|TRBD2|TRBV7-3
CASSSNPGGFHEQFF
TGTGCCAGCAGCTCCAATCCGGGGGGGTTCCATGAGCAGTTCTTC
>TRBJ1-3|few|NA|TRBV5-1
CASSDPGGGDTIYF
TGCGCCAGCAGCGACCCGGGAGGCGGGGACACCATATATTTT
>TRBJ1-1|NA|NA|TRBV29-1
CSAVSPLTAGTEAFF
TGCAGCGCCGTCTCCCCCCTGACGGCGGGCACTGAAGCTTTCTTT
>TRBJ1-5|NA|NA|TRBV29-1
CSVGTLNQPQHF
TGCAGCGTTGGGACACTCAATCAGCCCCAGCATTTT
>TRBJ2-3|NA|NA|TRBV6-5
CASSYSVGGSEDTQYF
TGTGCCAGCAGTTACTCGGTGGGGGGAAGTGAAGATACGCAGTATTTT